These 8 T cell receptor beta chains were sequenced from one sample in a study of T cells in Graves' hyperthyroidism and ophthalmopathy. TCR beta CDR3 regions were amplified from RNA transcripts. First-round RT-PCR targeting the TCR CDR3 was performed with the HTBI primer set. MiXCR, run by TCRdb on the multiplex PCR reads, gives a single entry per CDR3 protein. The repertoire consists of some 800,000 distinct CDR3 sequences, with 38% occurring once and the leading ten covering over 8%. Sequencing input: blood. These receptors originate from a man in his late teens or twenties with Graves' hyperthyroidism.

Regarding this clonotype: This may arise from a read error, as a much more abundant clone is one base away. This sequence joins TRBV2 and TRBJ1-4; TRBD1 matches 7 bases. Germline-derived CDR1 and CDR2 are SNHLY and FYNNEI. The CDR3 length is 13 residues. CDR3 amino acids: CASSERRETGSTF. The CDR3 DNA follows: TGTGCCAGCAGTGAGCGACGTGAGACAGGGTCAACTTTC.

The chain has TRBV7-9 and TRBJ2-2, with TRBD2 as a possible D gene (5 bases). The CDR3 has 17 residues. The germline V gene has CDR1 SEHNR and CDR2 FQNEAQ (reference sequence). Trimming pared 3 bases from V and 0 bases from J, leaving 14 bases between. The CDR3 DNA is TGTGCCAGCAGCTTGGCGTATCGGGGAACGAACACCGGGGAGCTGTTTTTT. It translates to CASSLAYRGTNTGELFF.

The chain recombines TRBV7-2 with TRBJ2-5; D is perhaps TRBD2 (6 bases). The end of the DNA aligns better with TRBJ2-1, so the J call may be wrong. The CDR3 has 13 amino acids. Looked up from germline, CDR1 is SGHTA and CDR2 is FQGNSA. The CDR3 region has the DNA TGTGCCAGCAGCCCCGTGGGTAGCGGAAAGCAGTTCTTC. This sequence encodes CASSPVGSGKQFF.

This chain connects TRBV29-1 to TRBJ2-7, with 9 bases that match TRBD1. Trimming at V came to 7 bases and at J to 4 bases, leaving 5 bases not matched to a gene. The germline CDR1 and CDR2 sequences are SQVTM and ANQGSEA. This CDR3 has 12 amino acids. CDR3 nucleotides: TGCAGCGGGGAGGACAGGGGATACGAGCAGTACTTC. This gives the protein CSGEDRGYEQYF.

This clonotype was detected a few times. The junction does not match germline at one end; this may be a read error. The chain combines TRBV7-9 with TRBJ2-5, with TRBD2 matching over 15 bases. The length of the CDR3 is 17 residues. Germline V gives CDR1 SEHNR, CDR2 FQNEAQ (reference sequence). The CDR3 DNA reads as TGCGCCAGCAGCCAAGCTGGACTAGCGGGAGGGCCAGAGACCCAGTACTTC. Amino acid sequence: CASSQAGLAGGPETQYF.

The chain employs TRBV20-1 and TRBJ2-7; D is perhaps TRBD1 (5 bases). The V end was cut by 6 bases, the J end by 3 bases, with 15 bases between. CDR3 size: 13 residues. CDR1 is DFQATT, CDR2 SNEGSKA, per germline (reference sequence). The DNA for the CDR3 is TGCAGTGCCCATAGGGGCAGGGTCTACGAGCAGTACTTC. Amino acid sequence: CSAHRGRVYEQYF.

The V and J genes are TRBV5-6 and TRBJ1-2; possibly TRBD1 for D (6 bases). Germline values: CDR1 SGHDT, CDR2 YYEEEE. CDR3 length equals 11 residues. Trimming removed 4 bases from V and 10 bases from J, with 11 bases in between. This chain's CDR3 is CASSRNRDYTF. CDR3 nucleotide sequence: TGTGCCAGCAGCAGGAACAGGGACTACACCTTC.

This clonotype was seen repeatedly, ten times or more. V is TRBV6-1 and J is TRBJ1-6; D is undetermined. Germline V gives CDR1 MNHNS, CDR2 SASEGT. V was shortened by 7 bases and J by 5 bases, with 9 bases between the two germline ends. The CDR3 is made up of 13 amino acids. The CDR3, as DNA: TGTGCCAGCAAACGGGAAGATAATTCACCCCTCCACTTT. This translates into CASKREDNSPLHF.